The entry that follows covers one T cell receptor beta chain sequence. This record comes from a study of control samples from healthy donors and cancer patients. TCRdb's table, derived via immunoSEQ multiplex PCR, lists solely in-frame clones and lacks some. The sample has 100,000 or so clones; around nine tenths are singletons. The V gene's germline CDR1 is MNHEY and CDR2 SVGEGT. V shed 6 bases, J shed 8 bases, and the junction held 10 bases outside the gene matches. The CDR3 loop spans 14 amino acids. The V and J genes are TRBV6-2 or TRBV6-3 and TRBJ2-1; TRBD2 aligns across 7 bases. The sequencing input was blood. This clonotype was sampled from a man aged 30 to 39 in good health. CDR3 DNA: TGTGCCAGCAGCTGGGGGAGGGGCGCCTATGAGCAGTTCTTC. Its protein is CASSWGRGAYEQFF.